The 17 T cell receptor beta chains reported below all come from one sample, sequenced in a study of blood T cell repertoires in COVID-19. Sequencing used immunoSEQ multiplex PCR; TCRdb keeps in-frame clones, though not all of them. The sample has about 240,000 clones, about 90% seen once. The sample comprised PBMCs or T cells enriched from blood (not recorded which). These receptors were taken from a woman in her forties with acute COVID-19.

This chain joins TRBV4-1 and TRBJ2-7; 8 bases map to TRBD2. The CDR3 is 18 residues long. Germline values: CDR1 MGHRA, CDR2 YSYEKL. With V trimmed by 4 bases and J by 3 bases, 17 bases remained unmatched. The CDR3 sequence: CASSPFPSGSGLFYEQYF. The CDR3 nucleotides read TGCGCCAGCAGCCCGTTTCCGAGCGGGAGCGGTCTTTTCTACGAGCAGTACTTC.

The CDR3 coding sequence is TGCGCCAGCAGCTTGGCCCAGGGGGGCACGGACACCGGGGAGCTGTTTTTT. Its protein product is CASSLAQGGTDTGELFF. The chain joins TRBV5-1 to TRBJ2-2; D is possibly TRBD1 (7 bases). The V gene lost 0 bases and the J gene lost 3 bases, with 15 bases spanning the gap. CDR1 and CDR2 from the germline V gene are SGHRS and YFSETQ. The CDR3 loop spans 17 amino acids.

The chain carries TRBV27 and TRBJ1-1; TRBD1 is a possible D gene (6 bases). Germline CDR1 and CDR2: MNHEY and SMNVEV (reference sequence). V shed 6 bases and J shed 4 bases, with 18 bases lying between them. This CDR3 comprises 15 residues. CDR3 sequence: CASRTAGGPITEAFF. The CDR3 nucleotides read TGTGCCAGCAGAACCGCCGGGGGGCCCATCACTGAAGCTTTCTTT.

The chain has TRBV1 and TRBJ1-5; the table's TRBD1 call for D was not verified on the DNA. TRBV1 is flagged as a pseudogene. CDR3 length equals 18 residues. The CDR3 region is CTSSQDDRERGTNQPQHF. The CDR3 DNA sequence: TGCACCAGCAGCCAAGATGACAGGGAAAGAGGTACCAATCAGCCCCAGCATTTT.

J is TRBJ2-7 and V is TRBV12-3 or TRBV12-4; D might be TRBD1 (6 bases). Trimming left V 5 bases short and J 2 bases short, with 10 bases between. CDR3 length: 13 residues. The CDR3 sequence is CASSRDITYEQYF. In DNA form, the CDR3 reads TGTGCCAGCAGTCGGGACATCACCTACGAGCAGTACTTC.

CDR3 nucleotide sequence: TGCGCCAGCAGCTCCGGACAGGGAGCCTATGGCTACACCTTC. It encodes CASSSGQGAYGYTF. This sequence joins TRBV5-1 and TRBJ1-2; 8 nucleotides agree with TRBD1. Trimming removed 3 bases from V and 4 bases from J; junction bases left unmatched: 5. CDR3 length: 14 residues. Germline V gene sequence: CDR1 SGHRS, CDR2 YFSETQ. The variable domain in full, completed from reference TRBV5-1 and TRBJ1-2, reads KAGVTQTPRYLIKTRGQQVTLSCSPISGHRSVSWYQQTPGQGLQFLFEYFSETQRNKGNFPGRFSGRQFSNSRSEMNVSTLELGDSALYLCASSSGQGAYGYTFGSGTRLTVV.

The chain is built from TRBV2 and TRBJ2-7; D perhaps matches TRBD2 (6 bases). The germline V gene has CDR1 SNHLY and CDR2 FYNNEI. Deletions cut 6 bases from V and 2 bases from J, with 14 bases between. CDR3 size: 14 residues. CDR3 in amino acids: CASSMSGLPYEQYF. DNA for the CDR3: TGTGCCAGCAGCATGAGCGGGTTACCCTACGAGCAGTACTTC.

The rearrangement uses TRBV19 and TRBJ2-2, with 10 bases fitting TRBD2. The CDR3 extends over 16 amino acids. Germline assignment: CDR1 LNHDA and CDR2 SQIVND (reference sequence). Trimming cost V 3 bases and J 6 bases; bases outside gene matches: 7. The DNA for the CDR3 is TGTGCCAGTAGTATCGAAGCGGGAGGGTTAGCCGGGGAGCTGTTTTTT. Amino acid sequence: CASSIEAGGLAGELFF.

This chain's CDR3 is CASSRSGVRDRSYEQYF. The CDR3 region has the DNA TGTGCCAGCAGCCGGAGTGGAGTACGGGACAGAAGTTACGAGCAGTACTTC. The rearrangement links TRBV14 to TRBJ2-7; 7 bases align to TRBD1. V shed 4 bases and J 4 bases; nucleotides not matched to a gene: 16. This CDR3 comprises 17 residues. Germline V CDR1 and CDR2: SGHDN, FVKESK.

J is TRBJ1-5 and V is TRBV19; the D gene is possibly TRBD1 (5 bases). Germline values: CDR1 LNHDA, CDR2 SQIVND (reference sequence). The V end lost 4 bases, the J end lost 0 bases, and 13 bases lay between the germline ends. This CDR3 has 16 amino acids. CDR3 sequence reads: CASSTRQLNSNQPQHF. The CDR3 region has the DNA TGTGCCAGTAGTACCCGACAGCTTAATAGCAATCAGCCCCAGCATTTT.

J is TRBJ1-1 and V is TRBV9; D possibly corresponds to TRBD1 (5 bases). The CDR3 runs 16 residues. V was shortened by 3 bases and J by 0 bases, with 15 bases between the two germline ends. Germline V gene sequence: CDR1 SGDLS, CDR2 YYNGEE. In nucleotides, the CDR3 is TGTGCCAGCAGCGGCGTGGGGCAGGGTATGAACACTGAAGCTTTCTTT. Encoded protein: CASSGVGQGMNTEAFF.

The chain joins TRBV2 to TRBJ2-1; 8 bases map to TRBD1. The CDR3 extends over 13 amino acids. The V gene's germline CDR1 is SNHLY and CDR2 FYNNEI. Germline trimming cut 7 bases from V and 9 bases from J; bases unmatched to any gene: 8. CDR3 DNA sequence: TGTGCCAGCATCCAGGGGGCGCGGTTTGAGCAGTTCTTC. Protein: CASIQGARFEQFF. The whole variable domain, remainder taken from reference TRBV2 and TRBJ2-1, is EPEVTQTPSHQVTQMGQEVILRCVPISNHLYFYWYRQILGQKVEFLVSFYNNEISEKSEIFDDQFSVERPDGSNFTLKIRSTKLEDSAMYFCASIQGARFEQFFGPGTRLTVL.

This clone was detected only a few times. The J gene is TRBJ2-1, the V gene TRBV3-1 (or the pseudogene TRBV3-2), with D unresolved. Germline loops: CDR1 LGHDT, CDR2 YNNKEL (reference sequence). The CDR3 is 14 amino acids. V lost 4 bases and J lost 0, with 7 bases in between. The CDR3 coding sequence is TGTGCCAGCAGCCCTTTTAGCTCCTACAATGAGCAGTTCTTC. Amino acid sequence: CASSPFSSYNEQFF.

This clone appeared once. The chain combines TRBV25-1 with TRBJ1-5; no reliable D call. CDR1 is MGHDK, CDR2 SYGVNS, per germline. Trimming shortened V by 8 bases and J by 7 bases, and 9 bases separated the two germline ends. The CDR3 consists of 11 residues. Written as DNA, the CDR3 is TGTGCCAGCCGAATTCAGCAGCCCCAGCATTTT. Amino acids: CASRIQQPQHF.

The rearrangement joins TRBV28 to TRBJ1-2; 8 bases match TRBD1. V lost 5 bases, J lost 2 bases, and 4 bases stayed unmatched. This CDR3 is built from 14 residues. Germline loops: CDR1 MDHEN, CDR2 SYDVKM. The CDR3 nucleotides are TGTGCCAGCAGTCAAGGACAGGGAAACTATGGCTACACCTTC. Translating it yields CASSQGQGNYGYTF.

The rearrangement joins TRBV7-9 to TRBJ1-1; the D is unclear. The CDR3 totals 14 residues. V gave up 5 bases and J gave up 1 base, with 11 bases separating them. Looked up from germline, CDR1 is SEHNR and CDR2 is FQNEAQ (reference sequence). The CDR3 DNA sequence: TGTGCCAGCAGCACCCAACAGAGGAACACTGAAGCTTTCTTT. Encoded protein: CASSTQQRNTEAFF. The variable domain in full, completed from reference TRBV7-9 and TRBJ1-1, reads DTGVSQNPRHKITKRGQNVTFRCDPISEHNRLYWYRQTLGQGPEFLTYFQNEAQLEKSRLLSDRFSAERPKGSFSTLEIQRTEQGDSAMYLCASSTQQRNTEAFFGQGTRLTVV.

There are a few counts of this clone. The V gene is TRBV7-8, the J gene TRBJ1-6; the D gene is possibly TRBD1 (6 bases). With 0 bases removed from V and 7 bases from J, the gap between germline ends came to 13 bases. Germline CDR1 is SGHVS and CDR2 is FQNEAQ. The CDR3 covers 16 residues. CDR3 protein: CASSLALIGQNSPLHF. Written as DNA, the CDR3 is TGTGCCAGCAGCTTAGCGCTAATTGGACAGAATTCACCCCTCCACTTT.